What follows describes a single TCR beta chain. Only in-frame clones appear in the TCRdb table, and some are missing; sequencing was by immunoSEQ multiplex PCR. The sample lists hundreds of thousands of clones; approximately 86% were seen once. The sample originates from a study of blood T cell repertoires in COVID-19. Looked up from germline, CDR1 is WSHSY and CDR2 is SAAADI. V shed 5 bases and J shed 6 bases, with 14 bases lying between them. The CDR3 runs to 13 residues. The origin of this receptor is a woman younger than 45 with acute COVID-19. The sequenced material came from PBMCs or T cells enriched from blood (not recorded which). This rearrangement joins TRBV10-2 to TRBJ2-7, with D possibly being TRBD1 (6 bases). The CDR3 sequence is CASSSAPGVEQYF. As DNA, the CDR3 is TGCGCCAGCAGTTCAGCTCCAGGGGTCGAGCAGTACTTC.